This T cell receptor beta chain is from a study of shared clonotypes between healthy human individuals. The ends lost 4 bases at V and 3 bases at J; junction bases unmatched: 4. Germline CDR1 is LNHDA and CDR2 is SQIVND (reference sequence). This CDR3 comprises 14 residues. Generated by immunoSEQ multiplex PCR, the TCRdb table keeps only in-frame clones and is missing some. The sample lists approximately 2.5 million clones; over 85% were seen once. This clone was seen just once. The chain combines TRBV19 with TRBJ2-3; TRBD2 agrees at 7 bases. This clonotype originated in a young man in good health. What was sequenced was naive CD4+ T cells sorted from blood. Indicated subset: CD45RA+ positively selected. In nucleotides, the CDR3 is TGTGCCAGTAGTAGAACCGGGGGGACAGATACGCAGTATTTT. It codes for CASSRTGGTDTQYF.